The clone carrying this T cell receptor beta chain has a handful of counts. No antigen is known for it. This specimen comes from a study of cytomegalovirus exposure and HLA in healthy donors. Study-level findings and limits: In a later analysis, approximately 15,000 TCR beta sequences were associated with HLA alleles at 0.05 false discovery rate.

The study ran its PCR with 60 Vbeta and 13 Jbeta primers. TCRdb's copy holds only in-frame clones and misses some; the assay was immunoSEQ multiplex PCR. The sample has about 130,000 clones; around 77% are singletons. Trimming removed 5 bases at V and 8 bases at J, with 9 bases between. Germline V gives CDR1 MGHDK, CDR2 SYGVNS. This CDR3 has 11 residues. This receptor was obtained from a man aged 50-60 years in good health and CMV-seronegative. The sequenced sample was PBMCs. The chain carries TRBV25-1 and TRBJ1-2, with D hard to call. The CDR3, as DNA: TGTGCCAGCAGTACTGGGCGAGGCTACACCTTC. Amino acids: CASSTGRGYTF.